A single sample gave rise to the 10 T cell receptor beta chains below, sequenced in a study of response to subunit inactivated influenza vaccine. From the RT-PCR reads, TCRdb called clonotypes with MiXCR, one entry per CDR3 protein. This table has roughly 630,000 distinct CDR3 sequences, 14% appearing once. Sequencing was performed on PBMCs from blood, taken 14 days before vaccination. Receptor source: a man aged 50 to 59 who received an inactivated influenza vaccine.

The chain carries TRBV4-2 and TRBJ1-4; D ambiguous. Per the germline V gene, CDR1 is LGHNA and CDR2 is YNFKEQ. V lost 4 bases, J lost 0 bases, and 15 bases lay in between. This CDR3 has 17 amino acids. In DNA form, the CDR3 reads TGTGCCAGCAGCCCCTCGACCGGACCTGCAACTAATGAAAAACTGTTTTTT. Encoded protein: CASSPSTGPATNEKLFF.

This clonotype was seen a handful of times. CDR3 residues: CASSLARTLYNEQFF. The CDR3 nucleotides read TGTGCCAGCAGCTTAGCCCGGACCCTATACAATGAGCAGTTCTTC. V usage is TRBV7-9 and J usage is TRBJ2-1; D unclear. The V end lost 0 bases, the J end lost 4 bases, and 10 bases lay between the germline ends. Looked up from germline, CDR1 is SEHNR and CDR2 is FQNEAQ (reference sequence). The CDR3 has 15 amino acids.

Many counts were recorded for this clonotype. The rearrangement uses TRBV4-2 and TRBJ2-5, with 7 bases identical to TRBD2. Losses at the gene ends were 1 base for V and 5 bases for J; bases not matched to a gene: 1. The length of the CDR3 is 13 residues. Germline lookup yields CDR1 LGHNA and CDR2 YNFKEQ. For the CDR3, the DNA is TGTGCCAGCAGCCAAGGGGAGGGGGAGACCCAGTACTTC. Protein: CASSQGEGETQYF.

This clonotype has just a few counts. The gene calls are TRBV20-1 and TRBJ2-5, with TRBD2 as a possible D gene (6 bases). Germline loops: CDR1 DFQATT, CDR2 SNEGSKA (reference sequence). This CDR3 region has 12 residues. V dropped 6 bases and J dropped 5 bases, with 13 bases sitting between them. CDR3 sequence: CSAQRVSETQYF. CDR3 nucleotide sequence: TGCAGTGCGCAGCGGGTTTCGGAGACCCAGTACTTC.

This clonotype was seen repeatedly, ten times or more. The genes are TRBV12-3 or TRBV12-4 and TRBJ2-7, with 7 bases matching TRBD1. V shed 8 bases, J shed 5 bases, and the junction held 9 bases outside the gene matches. The CDR3 spans 13 residues. The CDR3 region is CASRQGTHDEQYF. The CDR3 DNA follows: TGTGCCAGCCGACAGGGAACCCACGACGAGCAGTACTTC.

The V and J genes are TRBV9 and TRBJ2-7; 8 bases are shared with TRBD1. Per germline, CDR1 SGDLS and CDR2 YYNGEE. With 2 bases clipped from V and 2 bases from J, the junction kept 9 bases outside the gene matches. This CDR3 is 16 amino acids long. This CDR3 reads CASSVPTGAPTYEQYF. The CDR3, as DNA: TGTGCCAGCAGCGTCCCGACAGGGGCCCCAACCTACGAGCAGTACTTC.

Written as DNA, the CDR3 is TGTGCCAGCACGGACAAGGTCTACGAGCAGTACTTC. Amino acid sequence: CASTDKVYEQYF. The rearrangement joins TRBV28 to TRBJ2-7; perhaps TRBD1 as D (5 bases). This CDR3 region has 12 residues. CDR1 is MDHEN and CDR2 is SYDVKM in the germline V gene. V was pared by 7 bases and J by 3 bases, with 10 bases between.

The rearrangement uses TRBV6-2 or TRBV6-3 and TRBJ2-1; D not certain. V was trimmed by 4 bases and J by 6 bases, leaving 10 bases between them. Looked up from germline, CDR1 is MNHEY and CDR2 is SVGEGT. This CDR3 region has 13 residues. The CDR3 nucleotides are TGTGCCAGCAGTTCAATCACCTCCAATGAGCAGTTCTTC. Translation: CASSSITSNEQFF.

J is TRBJ2-7 and V is TRBV7-6, with a possible D match to TRBD2 (5 bases). With 3 bases removed from V and 3 bases from J, the gap between germline ends came to 12 bases. Looked up from germline, CDR1 is SGHVS and CDR2 is FNYEAQ. CDR3 size: 14 residues. Here the CDR3 reads CASSLEVENYEQYF. CDR3 bases: TGTGCCAGCAGCTTGGAGGTAGAGAACTACGAGCAGTACTTC. Full variable domain (rest looked up from reference TRBV7-6 and TRBJ2-7): GAGVSQSPRYKVTKRGQDVALRCDPISGHVSLYWYRQALGQGPEFLTYFNYEAQQDKSGLPNDRFSAERPEGSISTLTIQRTEQRDSAMYRCASSLEVENYEQYFGPGTRLTVT.

The V gene is TRBV6-1, the J gene TRBJ2-6; 10 bases are a match to TRBD2. With V trimmed by 7 bases and J by 4 bases, 10 bases remained unmatched. The CDR3 extends over 17 amino acids. Per the germline V gene, CDR1 is MNHNS and CDR2 is SASEGT. In DNA form, the CDR3 reads TGTGCCAGCACAGCGGGGGGGCTTCAGTCAGGGGCCAACGTCCTGACTTTC. Translation gives CASTAGGLQSGANVLTF.